The 4 T cell receptor beta chains presented below share a single source sample, sequenced in a study of blood T cell repertoires in COVID-19. Profiled with immunoSEQ multiplex PCR; TCRdb holds only in-frame clones, not every one. The table has around 400,000 clones, approximately 91% seen once. Sequencing input: PBMCs or T cells enriched from blood (not recorded which). The receptors originated from a woman aged 18-30 years who had been exposed to COVID-19.

The genes are TRBV5-6 and TRBJ2-2; D remains unclear. Germline CDR1 is SGHDT and CDR2 is YYEEEE. V was clipped by 2 bases and J by 5 bases, with 16 bases between them. CDR3 size: 16 residues. Here the CDR3 reads CASSLISRLVTGELFF. DNA of the CDR3: TGTGCCAGCAGCTTAATCTCCAGGTTGGTGACCGGGGAGCTGTTTTTT.

This chain uses TRBV14 with TRBJ2-7, with D uncertain. V lost 2 bases and J lost 7, with 9 bases in between. This CDR3 is built from 12 residues. The germline V gene encodes CDR1 SGHDN and CDR2 FVKESK. CDR3 coding DNA: TGTGCCAGCAGCCAACCGGGTAGAGAGCAGTACTTC. It encodes CASSQPGREQYF. Drawing the rest from reference TRBV14 and TRBJ2-7, the complete variable domain is EAGVTQFPSHSVIEKGQTVTLRCDPISGHDNLYWYRRVMGKEIKFLLHFVKESKQDESGMPNNRFLAERTGGTYSTLKVQPAELEDSGVYFCASSQPGREQYFGPGTRLTVT.

This clone was seen only a few times. CDR3 DNA: TGTGCCAGCAGTTTTTTTCCCCGCGACAGGGGGAAAGGTGGCTACACCTTC. Translation gives CASSFFPRDRGKGGYTF. The rearrangement uses TRBV28 and TRBJ1-2; TRBD1 agrees at 9 bases. Germline lookup yields CDR1 MDHEN and CDR2 SYDVKM. V was pared by 3 bases and J by 7 bases, with 15 bases of the junction left unmatched. The length of the CDR3 is 17 residues.

V usage is TRBV2 and J usage is TRBJ2-3, with TRBD1 matching over 9 bases. The junction had 10 bases not matched to a gene; V was cut back by 5 bases and J by 4 bases. This CDR3 is 16 amino acids long. Germline lookup yields CDR1 SNHLY and CDR2 FYNNEI. As DNA, the CDR3 is TGTGCCAGCAGTTACTACGGGACAGGGAGCGCAGATACGCAGTATTTT. Protein sequence: CASSYYGTGSADTQYF.